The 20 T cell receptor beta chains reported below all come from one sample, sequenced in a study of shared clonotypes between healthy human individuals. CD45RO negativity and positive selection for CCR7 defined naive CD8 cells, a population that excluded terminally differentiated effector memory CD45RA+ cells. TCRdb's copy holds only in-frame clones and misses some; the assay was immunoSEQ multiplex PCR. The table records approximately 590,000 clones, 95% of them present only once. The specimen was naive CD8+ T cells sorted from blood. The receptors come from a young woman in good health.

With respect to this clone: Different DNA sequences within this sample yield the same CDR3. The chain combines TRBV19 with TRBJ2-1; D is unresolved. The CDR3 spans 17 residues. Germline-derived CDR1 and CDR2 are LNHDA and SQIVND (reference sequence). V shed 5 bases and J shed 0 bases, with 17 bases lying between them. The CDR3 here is CASSSIWSTPSYNEQFF. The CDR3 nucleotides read TGTGCCAGTAGTTCAATTTGGTCTACTCCCTCCTACAATGAGCAGTTCTTC.

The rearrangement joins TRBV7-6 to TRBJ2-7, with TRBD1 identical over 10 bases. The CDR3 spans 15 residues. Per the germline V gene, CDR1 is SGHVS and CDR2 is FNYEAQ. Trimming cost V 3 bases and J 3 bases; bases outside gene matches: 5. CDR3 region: CASSFSGTGDYEQYF. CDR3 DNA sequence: TGTGCCAGCAGCTTTTCCGGGACAGGGGACTACGAGCAGTACTTC.

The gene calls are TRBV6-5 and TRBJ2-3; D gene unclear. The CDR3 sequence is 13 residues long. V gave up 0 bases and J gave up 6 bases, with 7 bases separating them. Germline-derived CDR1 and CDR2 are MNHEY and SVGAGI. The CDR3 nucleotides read TGTGCCAGCAGTTACTCGAAGGCGGATACGCAGTATTTT. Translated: CASSYSKADTQYF.

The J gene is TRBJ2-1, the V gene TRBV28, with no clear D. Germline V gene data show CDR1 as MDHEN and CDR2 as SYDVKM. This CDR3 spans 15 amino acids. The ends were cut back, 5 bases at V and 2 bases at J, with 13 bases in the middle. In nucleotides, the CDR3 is TGTGCCAGCAGTCCCCACTTCCAAACCTACAATGAGCAGTTCTTC. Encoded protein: CASSPHFQTYNEQFF.

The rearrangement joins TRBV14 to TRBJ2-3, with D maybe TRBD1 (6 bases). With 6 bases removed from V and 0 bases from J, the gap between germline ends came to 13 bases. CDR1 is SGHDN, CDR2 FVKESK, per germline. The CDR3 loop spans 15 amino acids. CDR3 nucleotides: TGTGCCAGCAGTCAAACAGGGTTTAGCACAGATACGCAGTATTTT. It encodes CASSQTGFSTDTQYF.

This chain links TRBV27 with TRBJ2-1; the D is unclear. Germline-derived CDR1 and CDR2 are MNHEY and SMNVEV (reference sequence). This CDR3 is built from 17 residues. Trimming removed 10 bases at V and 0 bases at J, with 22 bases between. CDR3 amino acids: CATKPPLDATSYNEQFF. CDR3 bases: TGTGCCACGAAACCCCCCCTCGACGCAACCTCCTACAATGAGCAGTTCTTC.

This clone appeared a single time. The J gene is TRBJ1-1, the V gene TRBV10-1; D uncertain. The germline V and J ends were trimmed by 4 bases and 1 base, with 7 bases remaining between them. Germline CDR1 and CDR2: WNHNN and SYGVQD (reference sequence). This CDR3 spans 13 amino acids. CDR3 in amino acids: CASSVGRNTEAFF. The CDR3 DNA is TGCGCCAGCAGTGTGGGCAGGAACACTGAAGCTTTCTTT.

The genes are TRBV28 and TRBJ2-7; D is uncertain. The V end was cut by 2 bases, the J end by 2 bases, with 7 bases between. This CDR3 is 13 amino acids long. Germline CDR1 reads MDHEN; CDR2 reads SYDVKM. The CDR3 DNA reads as TGTGCCAGCAGTTTAGAAGTGCCCTACGAGCAGTACTTC. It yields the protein CASSLEVPYEQYF.

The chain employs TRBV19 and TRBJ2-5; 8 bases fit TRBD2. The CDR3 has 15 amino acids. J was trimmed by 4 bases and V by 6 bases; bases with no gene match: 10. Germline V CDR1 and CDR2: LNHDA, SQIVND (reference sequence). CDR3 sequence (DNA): TGTGCCAGTAGAGGGCCGGGGGGGCGAGGAGAGACCCAGTACTTC. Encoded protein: CASRGPGGRGETQYF.

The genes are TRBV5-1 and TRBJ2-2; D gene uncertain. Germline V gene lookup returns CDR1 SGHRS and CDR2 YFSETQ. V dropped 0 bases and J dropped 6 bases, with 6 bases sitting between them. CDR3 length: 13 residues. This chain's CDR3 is CASSLGVAGELFF. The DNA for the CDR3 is TGCGCCAGCAGCTTGGGTGTAGCCGGGGAGCTGTTTTTT.

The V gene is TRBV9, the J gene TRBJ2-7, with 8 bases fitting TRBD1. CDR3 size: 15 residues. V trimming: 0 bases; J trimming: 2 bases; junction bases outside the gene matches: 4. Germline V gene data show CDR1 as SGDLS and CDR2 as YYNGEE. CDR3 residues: CASSVGDRFTYEQYF. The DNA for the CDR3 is TGTGCCAGCAGCGTAGGGGACAGGTTTACCTACGAGCAGTACTTC.

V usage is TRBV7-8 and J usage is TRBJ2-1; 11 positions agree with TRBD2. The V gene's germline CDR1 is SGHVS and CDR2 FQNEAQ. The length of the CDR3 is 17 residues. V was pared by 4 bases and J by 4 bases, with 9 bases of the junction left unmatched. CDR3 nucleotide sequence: TGTGCCAGCAGCTCGCTACCCTCTAGCGGGGGGTACAATGAGCAGTTCTTC. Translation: CASSSLPSSGGYNEQFF.

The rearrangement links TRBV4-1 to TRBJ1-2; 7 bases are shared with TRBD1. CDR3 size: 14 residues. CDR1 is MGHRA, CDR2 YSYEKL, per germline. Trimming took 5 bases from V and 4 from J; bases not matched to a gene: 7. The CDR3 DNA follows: TGCGCCAGCAGCGACCGGACAGGCGGCTATGGCTACACCTTC. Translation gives CASSDRTGGYGYTF.

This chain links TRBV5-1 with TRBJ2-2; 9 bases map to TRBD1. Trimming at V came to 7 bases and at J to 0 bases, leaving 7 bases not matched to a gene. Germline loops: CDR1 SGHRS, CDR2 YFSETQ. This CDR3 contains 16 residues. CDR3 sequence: CASRQQGAANTGELFF. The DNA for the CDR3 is TGCGCCAGCCGTCAACAGGGGGCCGCGAACACCGGGGAGCTGTTTTTT.

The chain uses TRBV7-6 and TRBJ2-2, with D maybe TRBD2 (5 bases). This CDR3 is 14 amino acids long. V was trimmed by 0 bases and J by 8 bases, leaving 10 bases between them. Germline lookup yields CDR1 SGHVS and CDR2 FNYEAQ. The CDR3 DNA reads TGTGCCAGCAGCTTAGCGCTAGCAGCTGGGGAGCTGTTTTTT. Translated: CASSLALAAGELFF.

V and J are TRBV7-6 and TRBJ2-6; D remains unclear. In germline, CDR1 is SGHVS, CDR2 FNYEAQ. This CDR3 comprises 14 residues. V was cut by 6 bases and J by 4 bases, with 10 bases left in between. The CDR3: CASSRAGGANVLTF. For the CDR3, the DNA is TGTGCCAGCAGTCGGGCCGGCGGGGCCAACGTCCTGACTTTC.

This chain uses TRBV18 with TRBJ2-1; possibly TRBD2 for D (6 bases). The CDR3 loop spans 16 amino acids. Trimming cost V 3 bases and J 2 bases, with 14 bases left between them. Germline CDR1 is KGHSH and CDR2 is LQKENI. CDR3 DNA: TGTGCCAGCTCACCGGTGGATGGGGAGGCCTACAATGAGCAGTTCTTC. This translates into CASSPVDGEAYNEQFF.

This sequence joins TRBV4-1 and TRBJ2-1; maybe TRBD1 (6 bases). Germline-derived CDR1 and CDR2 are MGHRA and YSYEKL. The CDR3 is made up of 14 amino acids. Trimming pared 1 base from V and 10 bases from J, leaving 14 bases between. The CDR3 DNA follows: TGCGCCAGCAGCCAAGTATTGGACAGTCCGGAGCAGTTCTTC. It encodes CASSQVLDSPEQFF.

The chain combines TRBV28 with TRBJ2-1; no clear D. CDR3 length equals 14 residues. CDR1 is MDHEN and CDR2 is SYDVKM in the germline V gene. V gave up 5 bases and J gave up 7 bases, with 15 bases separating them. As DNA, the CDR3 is TGTGCCAGCAGTACCTCACCTTGGGATAATGAGCAGTTCTTC. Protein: CASSTSPWDNEQFF.

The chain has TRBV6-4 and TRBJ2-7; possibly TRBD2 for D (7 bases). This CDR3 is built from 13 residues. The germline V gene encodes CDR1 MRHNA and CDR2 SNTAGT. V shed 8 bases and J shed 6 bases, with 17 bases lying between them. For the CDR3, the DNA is TGTGCCAGCCGGGGGGCGGGAGCTGGCGAGCAGTACTTC. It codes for CASRGAGAGEQYF.